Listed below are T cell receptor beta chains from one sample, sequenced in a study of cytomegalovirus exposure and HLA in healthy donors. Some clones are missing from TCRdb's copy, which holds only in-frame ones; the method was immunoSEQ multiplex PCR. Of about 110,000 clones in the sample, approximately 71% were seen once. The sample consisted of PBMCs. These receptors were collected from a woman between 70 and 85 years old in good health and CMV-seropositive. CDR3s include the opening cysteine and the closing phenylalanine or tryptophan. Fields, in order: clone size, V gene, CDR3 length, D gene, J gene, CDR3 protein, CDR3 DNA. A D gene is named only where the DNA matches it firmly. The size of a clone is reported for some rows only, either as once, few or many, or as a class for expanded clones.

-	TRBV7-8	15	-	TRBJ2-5	CASSLAGPTGETQYF	TGTGCCAGCAGCTTAGCAGGACCTACGGGGGAGACCCAGTACTTC
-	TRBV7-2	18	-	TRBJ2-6	CASSLASAQLSGANVLTF	TGTGCCAGCAGCTTGGCTAGCGCCCAGCTCTCTGGGGCCAACGTCCTGACTTTC
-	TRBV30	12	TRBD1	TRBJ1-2	CALTRQGKGYTF	TGTGCTTTGACTAGACAGGGGAAGGGCTACACCTTC
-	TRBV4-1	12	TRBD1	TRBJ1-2	CASSHDREGYTF	TGCGCCAGCAGCCATGACAGGGAAGGCTACACCTTC
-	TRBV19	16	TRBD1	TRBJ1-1	CASRWGTGPMNTEAFF	TGTGCCAGTAGATGGGGGACAGGGCCCATGAACACTGAAGCTTTCTTT
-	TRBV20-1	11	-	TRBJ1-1	CSLAGNTEAFF	TGCAGTCTAGCGGGGAACACTGAAGCTTTCTTT
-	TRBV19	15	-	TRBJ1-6	CASSPQQGANSPLHF	TGTGCCAGTAGTCCGCAACAGGGCGCCAATTCACCCCTCCACTTT
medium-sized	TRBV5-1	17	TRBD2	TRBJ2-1	CASSLGALAGSYNEQFF	TGCGCCAGCAGCTTGGGGGCTCTAGCGGGGTCCTACAATGAGCAGTTCTTC
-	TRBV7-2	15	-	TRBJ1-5	CASSPWGLSNQPQHF	TGTGCCAGCAGCCCCTGGGGGCTTAGCAATCAGCCCCAGCATTTT
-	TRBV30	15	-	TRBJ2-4	CAWSVQSIGNDIQYF	TGTGCCTGGAGTGTACAGTCGATAGGCAATGACATTCAGTACTTC
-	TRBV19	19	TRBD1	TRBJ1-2	CASSIGVGSTGQGNYGYTF	TGTGCCAGTAGTATAGGAGTGGGATCGACGGGACAGGGTAACTATGGCTACACCTTC
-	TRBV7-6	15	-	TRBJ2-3	CASSLSRSRTDTQYF	TGTGCCAGCAGCTTAAGCAGGTCACGCACAGATACGCAGTATTTT
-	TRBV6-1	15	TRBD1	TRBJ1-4	CASSARTGWTEKLFF	TGTGCCAGCAGTGCACGGACAGGGTGGACTGAAAAACTGTTTTTT
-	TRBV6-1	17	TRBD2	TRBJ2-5	CASSAIGLAGSQETQYF	TGTGCCAGCAGTGCCATTGGACTAGCGGGGAGCCAAGAGACCCAGTACTTC
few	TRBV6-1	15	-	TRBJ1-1	CASSAQQGLNTEAFF	TGTGCCAGCAGTGCCCAACAGGGATTGAACACTGAAGCTTTCTTT
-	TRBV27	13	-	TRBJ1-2	CASSTTGSYGYTF	TGTGCCAGCAGTACCACGGGGAGCTATGGCTACACCTTC
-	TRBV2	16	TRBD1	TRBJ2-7	CASSRTGPTTSYEQYF	TGTGCCAGCAGTCGGACAGGGCCGACTACCTCCTACGAGCAGTACTTC
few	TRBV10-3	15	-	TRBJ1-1	CAISGGGAGNTEAFF	TGTGCCATCAGTGGGGGTGGGGCTGGGAACACTGAAGCTTTCTTT
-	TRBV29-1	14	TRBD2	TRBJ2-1	CSVYRLAGPNEQFF	TGCAGCGTTTACCGACTAGCGGGGCCAAATGAGCAGTTCTTC
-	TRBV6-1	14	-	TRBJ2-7	CASTPARGTYEQYF	TGTGCCAGCACCCCCGCGCGGGGAACCTACGAGCAGTACTTC
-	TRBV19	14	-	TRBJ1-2	CASSETGRVRGYTF	TGTGCCAGTAGTGAAACCGGGAGGGTTCGTGGCTACACCTTC
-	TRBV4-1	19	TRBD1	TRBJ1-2	CASSQDNGQGLFLVRGYTF	TGCGCCAGCAGCCAAGATAATGGACAGGGACTATTCTTGGTGCGTGGCTACACCTTC
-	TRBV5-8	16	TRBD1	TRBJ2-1	CASSLGGGQGRHEQFF	TGTGCCAGCAGCTTGGGGGGGGGACAGGGGCGCCATGAGCAGTTCTTC
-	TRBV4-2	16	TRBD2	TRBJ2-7	CASSQVATAGGLEQYF	TGTGCCAGCAGCCAAGTCGCTACAGCGGGGGGGCTCGAGCAGTACTTC
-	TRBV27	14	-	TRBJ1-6	CASSLGGIGSPLHF	TGTGCCAGCAGTTTAGGAGGGATAGGTTCACCCCTCCACTTT
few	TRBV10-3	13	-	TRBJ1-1	CAIRDKGVTEAFF	TGTGCCATCAGGGACAAAGGGGTCACTGAAGCTTTCTTT
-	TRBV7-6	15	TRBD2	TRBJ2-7	CASSFGLAPTYEQYF	TGTGCCAGCAGCTTCGGACTAGCGCCCACCTACGAGCAGTACTTC
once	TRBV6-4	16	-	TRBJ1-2	CASSDSGAAGVGGYTF	TGTGCCAGCAGTGACTCGGGGGCCGCGGGAGTAGGGGGCTACACCTTC
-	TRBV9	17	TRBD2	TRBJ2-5	CASSVATSGALQETQYF	TGTGCCAGCAGCGTAGCTACTAGCGGGGCACTCCAAGAGACCCAGTACTTC
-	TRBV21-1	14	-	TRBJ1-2	CASSNFRIHYGYTF	TGTGCCAGCAGCAATTTCAGGATTCACTATGGCTACACCTTC
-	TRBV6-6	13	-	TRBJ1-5	CATKGGADQPQHF	TGTGCCACCAAGGGGGGGGCCGATCAGCCCCAGCATTTT
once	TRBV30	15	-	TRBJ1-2	CASQIGPGGNYGYTF	TGTGCTTCACAAATCGGTCCCGGGGGTAACTATGGCTACACCTTC